Detailed here is one T cell receptor beta chain. What it binds is unknown. The time point denotes: cycle 4 day 1 (C4D1), after 5 to 7 weeks of nivolumab. Brentuximab vedotin exposure varied among the patients, all of whom had relapsed after autologous stem cell transplantation. Researchers report purifying CD4+ T cells from thawed PBMCs by magnetic negative selection. The data originate from a study of PD-1 blockade in classical Hodgkin lymphoma. Study conclusions and caveats: Newly diagnosed patients had baseline TCR diversity that was reportedly lower than that of healthy donors. Diversity in CD4+ TCRs, unlike that measured in CD8+ TCRs, had risen significantly by C4D1.

The table came from immunoSEQ multiplex PCR; TCRdb's copy has only in-frame clones and leaves some out. The data show 15,000 to 20,000 clones, around 75% seen once. Sequencing was performed on CD4+ T cells from blood, taken before the fourth cycle of nivolumab. The TCR was taken from a human donor with classical Hodgkin lymphoma.

This CDR3 is CAISATGTGNTIYF. The CDR3 region has the DNA TGTGCCATCAGTGCAACAGGGACTGGAAACACCATATATTTT. The chain uses TRBV10-3 and TRBJ1-3, with D perhaps TRBD1 (6 bases). The CDR3 has 14 amino acids. Germline assignment: CDR1 ENHRY and CDR2 SYGVKD. V dropped 4 bases and J dropped 2 bases, with 9 bases sitting between them.